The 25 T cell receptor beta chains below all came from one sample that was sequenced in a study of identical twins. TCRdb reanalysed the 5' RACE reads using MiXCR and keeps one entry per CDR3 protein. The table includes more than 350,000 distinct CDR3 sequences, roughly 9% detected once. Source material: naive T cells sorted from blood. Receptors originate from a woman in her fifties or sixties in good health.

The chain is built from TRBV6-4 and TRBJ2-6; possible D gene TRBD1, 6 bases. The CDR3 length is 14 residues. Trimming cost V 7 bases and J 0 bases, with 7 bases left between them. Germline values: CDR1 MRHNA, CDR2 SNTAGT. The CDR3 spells CASTGVSGANVLTF. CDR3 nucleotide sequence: TGTGCCAGCACAGGGGTCTCTGGGGCCAACGTCCTGACTTTC.

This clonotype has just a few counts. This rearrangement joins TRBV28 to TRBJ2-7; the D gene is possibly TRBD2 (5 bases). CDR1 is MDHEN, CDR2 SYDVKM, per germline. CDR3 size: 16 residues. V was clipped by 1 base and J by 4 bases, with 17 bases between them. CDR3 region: CASSLSEGRRPYEQYF. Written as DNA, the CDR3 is TGTGCCAGCAGTTTATCCGAGGGCCGTCGCCCGTACGAGCAGTACTTC.

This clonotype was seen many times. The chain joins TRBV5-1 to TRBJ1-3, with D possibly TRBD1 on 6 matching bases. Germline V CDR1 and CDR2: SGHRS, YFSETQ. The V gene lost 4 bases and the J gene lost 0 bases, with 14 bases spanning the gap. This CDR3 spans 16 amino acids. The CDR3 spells CASSPGDTSSGNTIYF. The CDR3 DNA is TGCGCCAGCAGCCCGGGGGACACCTCCTCTGGAAACACCATATATTTT.

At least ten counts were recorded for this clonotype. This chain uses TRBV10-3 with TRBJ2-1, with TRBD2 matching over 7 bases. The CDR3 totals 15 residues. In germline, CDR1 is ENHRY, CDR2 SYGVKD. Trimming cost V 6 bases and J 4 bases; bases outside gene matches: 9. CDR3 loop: CAIRTSGIVYNEQFF. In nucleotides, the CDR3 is TGTGCCATCAGGACGAGCGGGATAGTTTACAATGAGCAGTTCTTC.

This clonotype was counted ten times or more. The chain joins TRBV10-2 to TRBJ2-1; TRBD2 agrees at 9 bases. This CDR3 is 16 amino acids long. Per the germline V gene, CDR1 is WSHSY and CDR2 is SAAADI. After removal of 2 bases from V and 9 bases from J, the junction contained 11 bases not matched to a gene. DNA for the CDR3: TGCGCCAGCAGTGAGATAGGTGCGGGAGGGCCGGGTGAGCAGTTCTTC. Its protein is CASSEIGAGGPGEQFF.

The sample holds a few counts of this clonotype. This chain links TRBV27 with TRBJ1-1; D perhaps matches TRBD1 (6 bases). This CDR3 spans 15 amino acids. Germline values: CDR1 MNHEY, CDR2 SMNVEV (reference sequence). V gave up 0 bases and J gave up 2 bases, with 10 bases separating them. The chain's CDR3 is CASSLSAGVNTEAFF. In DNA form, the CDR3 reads TGTGCCAGCAGTTTATCGGCAGGGGTTAACACTGAAGCTTTCTTT.

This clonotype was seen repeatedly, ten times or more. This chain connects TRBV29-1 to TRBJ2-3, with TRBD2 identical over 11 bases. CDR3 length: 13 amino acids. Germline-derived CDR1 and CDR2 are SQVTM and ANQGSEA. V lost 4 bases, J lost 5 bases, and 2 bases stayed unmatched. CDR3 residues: CSVGGTSGDTQYF. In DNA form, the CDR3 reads TGCAGCGTTGGGGGGACTAGCGGAGATACGCAGTATTTT.

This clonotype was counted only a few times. The CDR3 DNA is TGTGCCAGCAGGCGTAGTGAGAGGAGGCAAGAGACCCAGTACTTC. Amino acids: CASRRSERRQETQYF. The rearrangement joins TRBV9 to TRBJ2-5; D is possibly TRBD2 (5 bases). V was cut by 5 bases and J by 2 bases, with 16 bases left in between. CDR3 length: 15 residues. CDR1 is SGDLS and CDR2 is YYNGEE in the germline V gene.

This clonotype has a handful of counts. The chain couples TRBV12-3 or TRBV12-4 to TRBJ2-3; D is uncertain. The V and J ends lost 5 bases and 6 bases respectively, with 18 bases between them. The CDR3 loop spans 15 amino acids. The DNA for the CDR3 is TGTGCCAGCAGTCCCAGAGTCGGGCCGCGGGATACGCAGTATTTT. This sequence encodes CASSPRVGPRDTQYF.

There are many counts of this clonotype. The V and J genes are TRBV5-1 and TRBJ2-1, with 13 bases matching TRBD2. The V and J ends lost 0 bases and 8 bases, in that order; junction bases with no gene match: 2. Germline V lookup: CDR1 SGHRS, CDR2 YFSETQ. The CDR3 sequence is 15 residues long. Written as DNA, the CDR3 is TGCGCCAGCAGCTTGGGGACTAGCGGGAGTTATGAGCAGTTCTTC. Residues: CASSLGTSGSYEQFF.

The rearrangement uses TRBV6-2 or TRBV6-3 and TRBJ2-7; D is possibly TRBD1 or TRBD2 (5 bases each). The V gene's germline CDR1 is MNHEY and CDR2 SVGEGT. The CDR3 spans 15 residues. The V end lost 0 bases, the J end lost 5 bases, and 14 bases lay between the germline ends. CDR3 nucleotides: TGTGCCAGCAGTTACTCCGGGGCCGGTAGGGACGAGCAGTACTTC. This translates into CASSYSGAGRDEQYF.

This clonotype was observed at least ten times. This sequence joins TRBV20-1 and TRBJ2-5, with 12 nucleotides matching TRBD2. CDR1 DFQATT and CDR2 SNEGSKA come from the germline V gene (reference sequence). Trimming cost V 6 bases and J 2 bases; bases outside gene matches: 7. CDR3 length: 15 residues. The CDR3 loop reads CSADRLAGEQETQYF. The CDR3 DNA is TGCAGTGCCGATCGACTAGCGGGGGAACAAGAGACCCAGTACTTC.

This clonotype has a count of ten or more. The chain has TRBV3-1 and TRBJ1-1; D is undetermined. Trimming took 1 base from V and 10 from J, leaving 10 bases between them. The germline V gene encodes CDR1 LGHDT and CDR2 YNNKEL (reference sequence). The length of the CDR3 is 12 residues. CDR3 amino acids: CASSQAGEGAFF. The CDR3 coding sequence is TGTGCCAGCAGCCAAGCCGGGGAAGGAGCTTTCTTT.

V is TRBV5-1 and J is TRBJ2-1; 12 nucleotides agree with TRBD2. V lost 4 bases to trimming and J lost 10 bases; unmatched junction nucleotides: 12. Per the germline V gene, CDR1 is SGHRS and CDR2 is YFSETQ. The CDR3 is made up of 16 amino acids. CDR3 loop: CASSVTSGSLQLEQFF. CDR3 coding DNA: TGCGCCAGCAGCGTGACTAGCGGGAGCCTACAATTAGAGCAGTTCTTC.

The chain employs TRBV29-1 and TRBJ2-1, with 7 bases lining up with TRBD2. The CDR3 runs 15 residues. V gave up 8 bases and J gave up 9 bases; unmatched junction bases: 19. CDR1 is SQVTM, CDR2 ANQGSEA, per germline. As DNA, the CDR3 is TGCAGCATAACGACCTTTGGGGGGGAGAGAACTGAGCAGTTCTTC. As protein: CSITTFGGERTEQFF.

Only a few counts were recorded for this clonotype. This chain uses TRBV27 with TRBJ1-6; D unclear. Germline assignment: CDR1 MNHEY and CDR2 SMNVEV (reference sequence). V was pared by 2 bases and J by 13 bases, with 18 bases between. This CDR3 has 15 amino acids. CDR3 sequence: CASSLIPQDFAPLHF. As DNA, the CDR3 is TGTGCCAGCAGTTTAATCCCTCAGGATTTTGCGCCCCTCCACTTT.

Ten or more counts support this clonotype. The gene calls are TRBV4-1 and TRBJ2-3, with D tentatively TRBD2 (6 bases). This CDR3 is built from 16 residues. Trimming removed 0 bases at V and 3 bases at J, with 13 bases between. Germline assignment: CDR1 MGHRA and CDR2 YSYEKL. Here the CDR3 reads CASSQEGAGLTDTQYF. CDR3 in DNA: TGCGCCAGCAGCCAAGAAGGGGCGGGACTGACAGATACGCAGTATTTT.

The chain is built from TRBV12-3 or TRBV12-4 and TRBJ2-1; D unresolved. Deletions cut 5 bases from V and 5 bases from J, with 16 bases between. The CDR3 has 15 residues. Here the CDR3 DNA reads TGTGCCAGCAGTCCCAGGCCCTCCCGAGACAATGAGCAGTTCTTC. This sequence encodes CASSPRPSRDNEQFF.

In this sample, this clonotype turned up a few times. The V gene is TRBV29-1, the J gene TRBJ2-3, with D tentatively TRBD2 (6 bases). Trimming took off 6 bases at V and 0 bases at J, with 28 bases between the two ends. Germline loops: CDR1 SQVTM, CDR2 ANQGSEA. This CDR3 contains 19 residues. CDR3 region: CSVEQRIIGGITSTDTQYF. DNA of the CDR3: TGCAGCGTCGAACAACGGATCATAGGCGGGATAACTAGCACAGATACGCAGTATTTT.

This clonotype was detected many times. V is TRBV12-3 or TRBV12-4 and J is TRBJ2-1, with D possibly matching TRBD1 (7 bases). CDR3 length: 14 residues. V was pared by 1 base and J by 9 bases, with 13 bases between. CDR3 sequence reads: CASSLEWRDSEQFF. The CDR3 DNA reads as TGTGCCAGCAGTTTAGAGTGGCGGGACAGTGAGCAGTTCTTC.

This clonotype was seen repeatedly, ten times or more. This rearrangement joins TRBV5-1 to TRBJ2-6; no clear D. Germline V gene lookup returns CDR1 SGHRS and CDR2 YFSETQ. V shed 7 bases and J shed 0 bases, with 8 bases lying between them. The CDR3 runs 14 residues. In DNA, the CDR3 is TGCGCCAGCCGCCGAACCTCTGGGGCCAACGTCCTGACTTTC. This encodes CASRRTSGANVLTF.

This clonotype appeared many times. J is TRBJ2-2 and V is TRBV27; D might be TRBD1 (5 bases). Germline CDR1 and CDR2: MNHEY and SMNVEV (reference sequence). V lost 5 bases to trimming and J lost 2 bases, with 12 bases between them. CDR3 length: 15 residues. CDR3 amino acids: CASSHQWTNTGELFF. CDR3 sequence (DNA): TGTGCCAGCAGTCACCAGTGGACAAACACCGGGGAGCTGTTTTTT.

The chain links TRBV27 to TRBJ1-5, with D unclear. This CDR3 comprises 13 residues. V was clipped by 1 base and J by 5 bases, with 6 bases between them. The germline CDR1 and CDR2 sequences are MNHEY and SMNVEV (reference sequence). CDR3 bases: TGTGCCAGCAGTTTATGGGTTGATCAGCCCCAGCATTTT. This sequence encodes CASSLWVDQPQHF.

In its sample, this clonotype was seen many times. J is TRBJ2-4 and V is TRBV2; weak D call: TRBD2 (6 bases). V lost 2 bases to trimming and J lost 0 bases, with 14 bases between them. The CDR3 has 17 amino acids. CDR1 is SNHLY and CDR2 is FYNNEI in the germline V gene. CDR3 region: CASSEWGTEIAKNIQYF. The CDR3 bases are TGTGCCAGCAGTGAATGGGGGACTGAGATAGCCAAAAACATTCAGTACTTC.

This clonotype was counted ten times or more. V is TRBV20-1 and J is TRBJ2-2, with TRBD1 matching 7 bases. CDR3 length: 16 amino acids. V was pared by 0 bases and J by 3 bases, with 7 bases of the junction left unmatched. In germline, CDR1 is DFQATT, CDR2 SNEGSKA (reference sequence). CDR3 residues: CSARETLDRDTGELFF. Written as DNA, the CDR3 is TGCAGTGCTAGAGAAACCCTAGACAGGGACACCGGGGAGCTGTTTTTT.